The 19 T cell receptor beta chains reported below all come from one sample, sequenced in a study of shared clonotypes between healthy human individuals. Naive CD8 cells lacked CD45RO and underwent positive selection for CCR7, leaving out terminally differentiated effector memory CD45RA+ cells. Data came from immunoSEQ multiplex PCR; TCRdb stores just in-frame clones and leaves some out. This sample has some 1,900,000 clones; just under 95% occur once, and the top ten carry more than 0.95%. The sample was naive CD8+ T cells sorted from blood. These TCRs come from a man between 18 and 35 years old in good health.

This clone has a single count. The genes are TRBV7-8 and TRBJ2-3; D might be TRBD2 (6 bases). The V and J ends lost 3 bases and 7 bases respectively, with 20 bases between them. This CDR3 is 16 amino acids long. The germline CDR1 and CDR2 sequences are SGHVS and FQNEAQ. The CDR3 protein is CASSFPVSGWENTQYF. The CDR3 DNA reads TGTGCCAGCAGCTTTCCGGTCAGCGGGTGGGAGAATACGCAGTATTTT.

In this sample, this clone turned up once. The chain uses TRBV28 and TRBJ1-2, with 7 bases lining up with TRBD1. After removal of 9 bases from V and 7 bases from J, the junction contained 14 bases not matched to a gene. Germline CDR1 is MDHEN and CDR2 is SYDVKM. This CDR3 spans 14 amino acids. The CDR3 DNA sequence: TGTGCCAGTTCCCCTTTAGGGACAGCCCCTGGCTACACCTTC. Protein sequence: CASSPLGTAPGYTF.

The genes are TRBV13 and TRBJ2-3; 7 bases fit TRBD2. The V and J ends lost 5 bases and 4 bases, in that order; junction bases with no gene match: 12. The CDR3 is made up of 16 amino acids. CDR1 and CDR2 from the germline V gene are PRHDT and FYEKMQ (reference sequence). The DNA of the CDR3 is TGTGCCAGCAGCGAAAGGGAGGGCCCCCGCGCAGATACGCAGTATTTT. Encoded protein: CASSEREGPRADTQYF.

This chain connects TRBV7-9 to TRBJ2-7; 8 bases align to TRBD2. J gave up 3 bases and V 5 bases, and 3 bases lay outside the gene matches. This CDR3 spans 13 amino acids. CDR1 SEHNR and CDR2 FQNEAQ come from the germline V gene (reference sequence). In nucleotides, the CDR3 is TGTGCCAGCAGCCACGGGACTAGCTACGAGCAGTACTTC. Translation gives CASSHGTSYEQYF.

This chain joins TRBV30 and TRBJ1-1; D is perhaps TRBD1 (5 bases). The CDR3 is made up of 12 amino acids. Germline CDR1 GTSNPN, CDR2 SVGIG (reference sequence). V shed 5 bases and J shed 0 bases, with 7 bases lying between them. The CDR3 here is CAWGAMNTEAFF. In DNA form, the CDR3 reads TGTGCCTGGGGGGCTATGAACACTGAAGCTTTCTTT. The entire variable domain, with the rest obtained from reference TRBV30 and TRBJ1-1, is as follows: SQTIHQWPATLVQPVGSPLSLECTVEGTSNPNLYWYRQAAGRGLQLLFYSVGIGQISSEVPQNLSASRPQDRQFILSSKKLLLSDSGFYLCAWGAMNTEAFFGQGTRLTVV.

V gene TRBV29-1 combines with J gene TRBJ2-7; 7 bases are a match to TRBD1. Trimming removed 4 bases from V and 2 bases from J; junction bases left unmatched: 8. The CDR3 contains 14 residues. In germline, CDR1 is SQVTM, CDR2 ANQGSEA. The CDR3 protein is CSVARGQGPYEQYF. DNA for the CDR3: TGCAGCGTTGCAAGGGGGCAGGGCCCCTACGAGCAGTACTTC.

The V and J genes are TRBV7-9 and TRBJ2-1; 12 bases are a match to TRBD1. The V gene end was trimmed by 6 bases and the J gene end by 7 bases; junction bases not matched to a gene: 10. This CDR3 comprises 16 residues. Per the germline V gene, CDR1 is SEHNR and CDR2 is FQNEAQ (reference sequence). For the CDR3, the DNA is TGTGCCAGCAGTCACCCGGGACAGGGGGCGGATAATGAGCAGTTCTTC. Its translation: CASSHPGQGADNEQFF.

The chain combines TRBV27 with TRBJ2-7; 11 bases fit TRBD2. Trimming cost V 1 base and J 3 bases; bases outside gene matches: 2. The CDR3 is made up of 15 amino acids. The V gene's germline CDR1 is MNHEY and CDR2 SMNVEV (reference sequence). In DNA form, the CDR3 reads TGTGCCAGCAGTTTATTACTAGCGGGAGACTACGAGCAGTACTTC. Translated: CASSLLLAGDYEQYF.

This sequence joins TRBV6-5 and TRBJ2-7; 7 bases fit TRBD1. In germline, CDR1 is MNHEY, CDR2 SVGAGI. The ends lost 5 bases at V and 2 bases at J; junction bases unmatched: 6. This CDR3 is built from 14 residues. CDR3 residues: CASSGTEATYEQYF. The CDR3 DNA sequence: TGTGCCAGCAGTGGGACAGAGGCTACCTACGAGCAGTACTTC.

The chain recombines TRBV5-8 with TRBJ2-7; no definite D call. Germline V gene sequence: CDR1 SGHTS, CDR2 YDEGEE. Trimming shortened V by 7 bases and J by 0 bases, and 11 bases separated the two germline ends. This CDR3 has 13 amino acids. CDR3 bases: TGTGCCAGCGACCTAGTTTCCTCCTACGAGCAGTACTTC. It is translated as CASDLVSSYEQYF. Drawing the rest from reference TRBV5-8 and TRBJ2-7, the complete variable domain is EAGVTQSPTHLIKTRGQQATLRCSPISGHTSVYWYQQALGLGLQFLLWYDEGEERNRGNFPPRFSGRQFPNYSSELNVNALELEDSALYLCASDLVSSYEQYFGPGTRLTVT.

The chain joins TRBV19 to TRBJ2-5, with 11 bases aligning to TRBD2. The V gene end was trimmed by 2 bases and the J gene end by 5 bases; junction bases not matched to a gene: 7. The CDR3 runs to 16 residues. Germline CDR1 LNHDA, CDR2 SQIVND (reference sequence). CDR3 residues: CASSIKLAGVMETQYF. For the CDR3, the DNA is TGTGCCAGTAGTATAAAACTAGCGGGAGTGATGGAGACCCAGTACTTC.

The chain links TRBV9 to TRBJ2-5; the match to TRBD2 covers 12 bases. Germline V CDR1 and CDR2: SGDLS, YYNGEE. Trimming cost V 3 bases and J 5 bases; bases outside gene matches: 8. The CDR3 totals 16 residues. The chain's CDR3 is CASSAGTSGYFETQYF. The DNA of the CDR3 is TGTGCCAGCAGCGCCGGGACTAGCGGGTATTTTGAGACCCAGTACTTC. The full variable domain, rest sourced from reference TRBV9 and TRBJ2-5, is DSGVTQTPKHLITATGQRVTLRCSPRSGDLSVYWYQQSLDQGLQFLIQYYNGEERAKGNILERFSAQQFPDLHSELNLSSLELGDSALYFCASSAGTSGYFETQYFGPGTRLLVL.

This CDR3 reads CASSLEQGANEQYF. The CDR3 DNA reads TGTGCCAGCAGCTTAGAACAGGGGGCCAACGAGCAGTACTTC. The rearrangement uses TRBV7-6 and TRBJ2-7, with 9 bases matching TRBD1. Trimming cost V 1 base and J 5 bases; bases outside gene matches: 3. The V gene's germline CDR1 is SGHVS and CDR2 FNYEAQ. CDR3 length equals 14 residues.

This chain joins TRBV7-9 and TRBJ1-1; a weak D match, TRBD1 (6 bases). The CDR3 is 15 residues long. Trimming shortened V by 2 bases and J by 2 bases, and 12 bases separated the two germline ends. Germline loops: CDR1 SEHNR, CDR2 FQNEAQ (reference sequence). DNA for the CDR3: TGTGCCAGCAGCTTAAGTCTGGGGACAAACACTGAAGCTTTCTTT. Its protein product is CASSLSLGTNTEAFF.

This chain links TRBV5-4 with TRBJ2-2; D gene unclear. This CDR3 is 12 amino acids long. The germline V and J ends were trimmed by 5 bases and 5 bases, with 7 bases remaining between them. CDR1 is SGHNT and CDR2 is YYREEE in the germline V gene (reference sequence). CDR3 region: CASRLETGELFF. CDR3 coding DNA: TGTGCCAGCAGGTTAGAGACCGGGGAGCTGTTTTTT.

This CDR3 is CASSRNMGVDGYTF. DNA for the CDR3: TGTGCCAGCAGCCGCAATATGGGGGTAGATGGCTACACCTTC. The V gene is TRBV5-6, the J gene TRBJ1-2, with D possibly being TRBD1 (5 bases). V gave up 4 bases and J gave up 6 bases, with 16 bases separating them. The CDR3 loop spans 14 amino acids. The germline V gene has CDR1 SGHDT and CDR2 YYEEEE. Full variable domain (rest looked up from reference TRBV5-6 and TRBJ1-2): DAGVTQSPTHLIKTRGQQVTLRCSPKSGHDTVSWYQQALGQGPQFIFQYYEEEERQRGNFPDRFSGHQFPNYSSELNVNALLLGDSALYLCASSRNMGVDGYTFGSGTRLTVV.

This clone was detected only once. V gene TRBV20-1 combines with J gene TRBJ2-7; the D gene is possibly TRBD2 (5 bases). Per germline, CDR1 DFQATT and CDR2 SNEGSKA (reference sequence). Trimming took 1 base from V and 7 from J, leaving 8 bases between them. CDR3 length: 11 residues. CDR3: CSARARGEQYF. The DNA for the CDR3 is TGCAGTGCTAGAGCCCGCGGGGAGCAGTACTTC.

The gene calls are TRBV5-1 and TRBJ1-1; possible D gene TRBD1, 5 bases. Trimming shortened V by 1 base and J by 1 base, and 11 bases separated the two germline ends. The CDR3 is 15 residues long. CDR1 and CDR2 (germline): SGHRS, YFSETQ. CDR3 DNA sequence: TGCGCCAGCAGCTTGTACGTAGGGGCGAACACTGAAGCTTTCTTT. Protein product: CASSLYVGANTEAFF. Filled out from reference TRBV5-1 and TRBJ1-1, the complete variable domain reads KAGVTQTPRYLIKTRGQQVTLSCSPISGHRSVSWYQQTPGQGLQFLFEYFSETQRNKGNFPGRFSGRQFSNSRSEMNVSTLELGDSALYLCASSLYVGANTEAFFGQGTRLTVV.

On this clone: The sample carries other DNA sequences with the same CDR3. The DNA for the CDR3 is TGCGCCAGCAGCCATGGGACGGGGACCTACGAGCAGTACTTC. Its translation is CASSHGTGTYEQYF. The V gene is TRBV4-1, the J gene TRBJ2-7, with D possibly called TRBD1 or TRBD2 (5 bases each). V lost 3 bases and J lost 2, with 11 bases in between. The CDR3 runs to 14 residues. The germline gives CDR1 MGHRA, CDR2 YSYEKL.